The 3 T cell receptor beta chains below come from one sample, sequenced in a study of blood T cell repertoires in COVID-19. The assay was immunoSEQ multiplex PCR, and TCRdb's table has in-frame clones only and misses some. The table includes 200,000 to 250,000 clones, 65% to 90% detected once. The sample taken for sequencing was peripheral blood. Source of these receptors: a woman between 70 and 85 years old with COVID-19, enrolled during active disease.

The chain links TRBV24-1 to TRBJ2-7; 9 bases are a match to TRBD2. V lost 4 bases, J lost 5 bases, and 11 bases stayed unmatched. The CDR3 totals 16 residues. CDR1 KGHDR and CDR2 SFDVKD come from the germline V gene. CDR3 region: CATSDLAGARRNEQYF. For the CDR3, the DNA is TGTGCCACCAGTGACTTAGCGGGAGCCCGAAGGAACGAGCAGTACTTC.

The chain carries TRBV2 and TRBJ1-5; 7 bases match TRBD1. Germline assignment: CDR1 SNHLY and CDR2 FYNNEI. The CDR3 length is 14 residues. V lost 4 bases and J lost 6; bases outside the gene matches: 6. The CDR3 sequence is CASSAQGQGQPQHF. Here the CDR3 DNA reads TGTGCCAGCAGTGCACAGGGGCAGGGTCAGCCCCAGCATTTT.

The chain couples TRBV5-8 to TRBJ2-1, with 9 bases that match TRBD2. This CDR3 spans 15 amino acids. Trimming took 1 base from V and 6 from J; bases not matched to a gene: 5. Looked up from germline, CDR1 is SGHTS and CDR2 is YDEGEE. Here the CDR3 reads CASSLRLAAPNEQFF. CDR3 in DNA: TGTGCCAGCAGCTTGAGACTAGCGGCGCCCAATGAGCAGTTCTTC.